This T cell receptor (beta chain) appears in the sequencing data of a study of graft-versus-host responses after intestinal transplantation. Study summary: In this cohort, recipients had multivisceral, liver-intestinal, or isolated intestinal transplants.

Sequencing was performed with immunoSEQ multiplex PCR; in TCRdb, only in-frame clones are kept and a portion is missing. The sample records about 30,000 clones, nearly 90% being singletons. The V end lost 8 bases, the J end lost 4 bases, and 18 bases lay between the germline ends. Per the germline V gene, CDR1 is SQVTM and CDR2 is ANQGSEA. This CDR3 spans 14 amino acids. The chain recombines TRBV29-1 with TRBJ2-1, with D possibly TRBD1 on 6 matching bases. The clonotype was recovered from a human patient who received an intestinal transplant, so some T cells may come from the graft donor. Material: PBMCs, obtained 450 to 460 days after intestinal transplantation. CDR3 sequence (DNA): TGCAGCTTTCCCGGACAGACCCAATACAATGAGCAGTTCTTC. Protein: CSFPGQTQYNEQFF.